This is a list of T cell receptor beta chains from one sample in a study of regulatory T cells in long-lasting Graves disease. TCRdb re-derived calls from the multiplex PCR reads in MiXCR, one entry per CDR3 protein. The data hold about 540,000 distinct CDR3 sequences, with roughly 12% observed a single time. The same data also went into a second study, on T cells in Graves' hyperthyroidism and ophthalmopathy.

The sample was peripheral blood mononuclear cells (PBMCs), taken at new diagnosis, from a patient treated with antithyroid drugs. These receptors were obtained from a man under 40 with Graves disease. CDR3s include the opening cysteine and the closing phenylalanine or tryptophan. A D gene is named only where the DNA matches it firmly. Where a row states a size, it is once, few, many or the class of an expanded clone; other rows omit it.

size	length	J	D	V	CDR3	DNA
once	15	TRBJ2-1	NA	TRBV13	CASSLKSGVNNEQFF	TGTGCCAGCAGCTTAAAATCGGGGGTCAACAATGAGCAGTTCTTC
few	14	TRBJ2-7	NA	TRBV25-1	CASSELDSFHEQYF	TGTGCCAGCAGTGAACTGGACTCCTTCCACGAGCAGTACTTC
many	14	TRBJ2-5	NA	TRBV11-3	CASSSSQGMETQYF	TGTGCCAGCAGCTCTTCGCAGGGGATGGAGACCCAGTACTTC
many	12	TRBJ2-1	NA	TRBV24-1	CATSARVAEQFF	TGTGCCACCAGTGCGAGGGTAGCTGAGCAGTTCTTC
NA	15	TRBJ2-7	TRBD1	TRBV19	CASSIPGQQTYEQYF	TGTGCCAGTAGTATCCCGGGACAGCAAACCTACGAGCAGTACTTC
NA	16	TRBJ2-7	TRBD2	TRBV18	CASSPPGLAGPYEQYF	TGTGCCAGCTCACCCCCGGGACTAGCGGGACCCTACGAGCAGTACTTC
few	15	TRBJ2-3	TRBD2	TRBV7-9	CASSSSGVLTDTQYF	TGTGCCAGCAGCTCTAGCGGGGTTCTCACAGATACGCAGTATTTT
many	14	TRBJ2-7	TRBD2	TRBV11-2	CASSLPGLVLEQYF	TGTGCCAGCAGCTTACCGGGACTAGTGCTCGAGCAGTACTTC
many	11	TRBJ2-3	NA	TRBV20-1	CSARDGDTQYF	TGCAGTGCTAGAGATGGGGATACGCAGTATTTT
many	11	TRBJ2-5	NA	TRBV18	CASSGSETQYF	TGTGCCAGCTCCGGGTCAGAGACCCAGTACTTC
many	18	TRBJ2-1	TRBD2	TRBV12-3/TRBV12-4	CASSFQAAGGRFFNEQFF	TGTGCCAGCAGTTTTCAGGCAGCGGGAGGGAGGTTTTTCAATGAGCAGTTCTTC
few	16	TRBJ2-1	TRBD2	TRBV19	CASIASGRFGWNEQFF	TGTGCCAGTATAGCTAGCGGGAGGTTTGGTTGGAATGAGCAGTTCTTC
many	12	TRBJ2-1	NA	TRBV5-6	CASKLGYNEQFF	TGTGCCAGCAAGTTGGGATACAATGAGCAGTTCTTC
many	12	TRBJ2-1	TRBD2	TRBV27	CASIAGDDEQFF	TGTGCCAGCATAGCGGGAGATGATGAGCAGTTCTTC
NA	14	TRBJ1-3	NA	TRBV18	CASSPPGQRNTIYF	TGTGCCAGCTCACCACCGGGACAACGGAACACCATATATTTT
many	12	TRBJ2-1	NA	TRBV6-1	CASSEDSPSPNF	TGTGCCAGCAGTGAAGACAGCCCCTCGCCAAACTTC
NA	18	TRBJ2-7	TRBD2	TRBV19	CASSIRLAGGPVLGEQYF	TGTGCCAGTAGTATTAGACTAGCGGGAGGGCCCGTTCTGGGGGAGCAGTACTTC
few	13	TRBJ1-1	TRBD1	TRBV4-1	CASRGYGDRAAFF	TGCGCCAGCAGAGGATACGGCGACAGGGCCGCTTTCTTT
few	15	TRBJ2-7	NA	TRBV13	CASSTRVAASYEQYF	TGTGCCAGCAGCACTCGGGTAGCGGCCTCCTACGAGCAGTACTTC
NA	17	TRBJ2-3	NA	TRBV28	CASSTAPPGPSTDTQYF	TGTGCCAGCAGTACTGCCCCGCCGGGACCTAGCACAGATACGCAGTATTTT
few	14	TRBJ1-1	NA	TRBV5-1	CASSLGGIHAEAFF	TGCGCCAGCAGCTTGGGCGGGATTCACGCTGAAGCTTTCTTT
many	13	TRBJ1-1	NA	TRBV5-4	CASRVGLSREAFF	TGTGCCAGCAGGGTGGGGCTATCTCGGGAAGCTTTCTTT
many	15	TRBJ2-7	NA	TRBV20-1	CSARVVGGSSYEQYF	TGCAGTGCTAGAGTGGTAGGTGGTAGCTCCTACGAGCAGTACTTC
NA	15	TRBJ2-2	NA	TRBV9	CASSAEERWTGELFF	TGTGCCAGCAGCGCCGAGGAGAGGTGGACCGGGGAGCTGTTTTTT
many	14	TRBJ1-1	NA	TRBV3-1	CASSQGQTNTEAFF	TGTGCCAGCAGCCAAGGTCAGACGAACACTGAAGCTTTCTTT
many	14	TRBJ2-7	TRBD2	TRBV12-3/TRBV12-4	CASSPLAGDYEQYF	TGTGCCAGCAGTCCACTAGCGGGAGACTACGAGCAGTACTTC
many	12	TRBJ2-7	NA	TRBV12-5	CASGLPGSEQYF	TGTGCTAGTGGTCTCCCGGGCAGCGAGCAGTACTTC
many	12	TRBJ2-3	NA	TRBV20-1	CSATLGDDTQYF	TGCAGTGCTACTCTCGGTGACGATACGCAGTATTTT
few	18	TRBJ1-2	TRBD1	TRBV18	CASSPSGTGGPFSYGYTF	TGTGCCAGCTCACCGTCCGGGACAGGGGGACCTTTTAGCTATGGCTACACCTTC
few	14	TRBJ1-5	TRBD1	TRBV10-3	CAISDRGRDQPQHF	TGTGCCATCAGCGACAGGGGCCGGGATCAGCCCCAGCATTTT
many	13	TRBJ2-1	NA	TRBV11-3	CASSHPSVDEQFF	TGTGCCAGCAGCCACCCTAGTGTCGATGAGCAGTTCTTC
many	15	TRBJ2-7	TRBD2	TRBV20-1	CSATTSGGMAYEQYF	TGCAGTGCAACGACTAGCGGAGGTATGGCCTACGAGCAGTACTTC
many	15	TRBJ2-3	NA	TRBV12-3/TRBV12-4	CASRLMAGSTDTQYF	TGTGCCAGCCGGCTTATGGCCGGTAGCACAGATACGCAGTATTTT
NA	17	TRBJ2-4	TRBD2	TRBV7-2	CASSLSGLAGPKNIQYF	TGTGCCAGCAGCTTATCCGGACTAGCGGGACCCAAAAACATTCAGTACTTC
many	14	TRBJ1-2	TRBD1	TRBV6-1	CASRTGAEYYGYTF	TGTGCCAGCAGGACAGGGGCGGAATACTATGGCTACACCTTC
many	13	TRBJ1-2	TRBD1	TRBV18	CASHQGGADGYTF	TGTGCCAGCCACCAAGGGGGCGCGGACGGCTACACCTTC
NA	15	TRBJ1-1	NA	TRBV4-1	CASSLYTGANTEAFF	TGCGCCAGCAGTCTATACACCGGGGCTAACACTGAAGCTTTCTTT
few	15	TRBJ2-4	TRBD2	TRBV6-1	CASSLLAGGKNIQYF	TGTGCCAGCAGTCTATTAGCGGGAGGTAAAAACATTCAGTACTTC
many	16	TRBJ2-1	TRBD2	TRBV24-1	CATSDRIAGAGNEQFF	TGTGCCACCAGTGATAGGATAGCGGGAGCCGGCAATGAGCAGTTCTTC
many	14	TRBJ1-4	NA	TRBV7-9	CASRRDTYNEKLFF	TGTGCCAGCAGAAGGGACACCTACAATGAAAAACTGTTTTTT
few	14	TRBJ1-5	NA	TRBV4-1	CASSQLTVNQPQHF	TGCGCCAGCAGCCAACTGACAGTGAATCAGCCCCAGCATTTT
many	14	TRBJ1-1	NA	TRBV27	CASRVTLGGTEAFF	TGTGCCAGCAGGGTGACCTTAGGGGGGACTGAAGCTTTCTTT
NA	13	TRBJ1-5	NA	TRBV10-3	CAISPRAGQPQHF	TGTGCCATCAGCCCACGGGCAGGTCAGCCCCAGCATTTT
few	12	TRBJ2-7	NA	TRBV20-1	CSAVRRSDEQYF	TGCAGTGCTGTGAGGCGTAGCGACGAGCAGTACTTC
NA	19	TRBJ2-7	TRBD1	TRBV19	CASSASGTGSPSGPYEQYF	TGTGCCAGTAGTGCTTCCGGGACAGGGTCTCCTAGCGGCCCCTACGAGCAGTACTTC
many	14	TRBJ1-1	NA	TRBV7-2	CASSMSRAGTEAFF	TGTGCCAGCAGCATGAGCAGGGCCGGAACTGAAGCTTTCTTT
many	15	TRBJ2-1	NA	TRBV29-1	CSVGRGAGERREQFF	TGCAGCGTAGGACGGGGGGCAGGGGAACGAAGGGAGCAGTTCTTC
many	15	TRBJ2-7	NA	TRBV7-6	CASSLALGKGYEQYF	TGTGCCAGCAGCTTAGCGCTGGGTAAAGGGTACGAGCAGTACTTC
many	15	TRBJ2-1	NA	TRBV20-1	CSALLTAVSYNEQFF	TGCAGTGCTCTATTAACAGCGGTCTCCTACAATGAGCAGTTCTTC
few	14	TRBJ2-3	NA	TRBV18	CASSPSAITDTQYF	TGTGCCAGCTCACCATCGGCGATCACAGATACGCAGTATTTT
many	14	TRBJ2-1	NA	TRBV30	CAWSGLVSYNEQFF	TGTGCCTGGAGTGGACTAGTTTCCTACAATGAGCAGTTCTTC
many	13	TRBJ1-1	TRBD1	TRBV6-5	CASSYLGQGEAFF	TGTGCCAGCAGTTACTTGGGACAGGGGGAAGCTTTCTTT
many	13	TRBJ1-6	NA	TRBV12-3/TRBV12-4	CASSFNTNSPLHF	TGTGCCAGCAGTTTCAACACGAATTCACCCCTCCACTTT
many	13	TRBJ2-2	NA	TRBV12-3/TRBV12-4	CASVALEPGELFF	TGTGCCAGCGTGGCCCTAGAACCCGGGGAGCTGTTTTTT
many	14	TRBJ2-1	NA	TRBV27	CASSPLGPNNEQFF	TGTGCCAGCAGTCCCTTAGGACCCAACAATGAGCAGTTCTTC
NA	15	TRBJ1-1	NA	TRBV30	CAWRGGLVTYTEAFF	TGTGCCTGGAGGGGGGGCCTAGTAACCTACACTGAAGCTTTCTTT
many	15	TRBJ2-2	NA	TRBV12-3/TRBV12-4	CASSLRDWGSGELFF	TGTGCCAGCAGTTTAAGGGACTGGGGAAGCGGGGAGCTGTTTTTT
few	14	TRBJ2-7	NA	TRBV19	CASSNRAKGDEQYF	TGTGCCAGTAGTAACCGGGCCAAGGGGGACGAGCAGTACTTC